Each of the 10 T cell receptor beta chains below was sequenced from the same sample in a study of cytomegalovirus exposure and HLA in healthy donors. PCR amplification relied on 60 Vbeta primers (plus 13 Jbeta primers). Sequencing was performed with immunoSEQ multiplex PCR; in TCRdb, only in-frame clones are kept and a portion is missing. Of 150,000 or so clones in the sample, approximately 80% were seen once. Material for sequencing was PBMCs. These receptors all stem from a woman between 45 and 65 years old in good health and CMV-seropositive.

This clone was recorded a few times. J is TRBJ2-7 and V is TRBV28, with 7 bases fitting TRBD2. V lost 5 bases to trimming and J lost 6 bases; unmatched junction nucleotides: 19. Germline assignment: CDR1 MDHEN and CDR2 SYDVKM. This CDR3 region has 17 residues. CDR3 residues: CASSLPAFGLERGEQYF. The CDR3 bases are TGTGCCAGCAGTCTCCCAGCCTTTGGACTAGAACGCGGCGAGCAGTACTTC.

The chain carries TRBV5-1 and TRBJ1-1; possible D gene TRBD1, 6 bases. V shed 2 bases and J shed 2 bases, with 10 bases lying between them. The CDR3 length is 14 residues. CDR1 is SGHRS and CDR2 is YFSETQ in the germline V gene. The DNA for the CDR3 is TGCGCCAGCAGCTTCCTGACAGGAAACACTGAAGCTTTCTTT. Its protein is CASSFLTGNTEAFF.

The rearrangement joins TRBV2 to TRBJ2-1; D unresolved. This CDR3 is 11 amino acids long. V was pared by 5 bases and J by 6 bases, with 5 bases between. Germline assignment: CDR1 SNHLY and CDR2 FYNNEI. As DNA, the CDR3 is TGTGCCAGCAGTCCCATCAATGAGCAGTTCTTC. Its translation: CASSPINEQFF.

This chain joins TRBV7-3 and TRBJ2-5, with D maybe TRBD2 (5 bases). Germline CDR1 and CDR2: SGHTA and FQGTGA. V was cut by 4 bases and J by 7 bases, with 22 bases left in between. The CDR3 extends over 16 amino acids. The CDR3 loop reads CASSSEVGDPPGTQYF. As DNA, the CDR3 is TGTGCCAGCAGCTCTGAGGTGGGAGACCCTCCGGGGACCCAGTACTTC.

The chain employs TRBV11-3 and TRBJ1-1; D is ambiguous. V lost 0 bases to trimming and J lost 3 bases, with 11 bases between them. This CDR3 contains 15 residues. CDR1 and CDR2 from the germline V gene are SGHNT and YENEEA. As DNA, the CDR3 is TGTGCCAGCAGCTTAGAGGGCCTCCAGTACACTGAAGCTTTCTTT. Translating gives CASSLEGLQYTEAFF.

This clone was picked up one time. This rearrangement joins TRBV11-3 to TRBJ2-1; D uncertain. Between the trimmed V and J ends, which lost 0 bases and 9 bases, there was a span of 12 bases. CDR3 length: 14 residues. The V gene's germline CDR1 is SGHNT and CDR2 YENEEA. CDR3 sequence (DNA): TGTGCCAGCAGCTTAGAGGGTACGTCAGGTGAGCAGTTCTTC. Amino acids: CASSLEGTSGEQFF.

This sequence joins TRBV5-4 and TRBJ1-1, with D hard to call. The CDR3 spans 15 residues. Trimming took off 0 bases at V and 5 bases at J, with 14 bases between the two ends. CDR1 is SGHNT and CDR2 is YYREEE in the germline V gene (reference sequence). This chain's CDR3 is CASSLGDNPGTEAFF. CDR3 sequence (DNA): TGTGCCAGCAGCTTGGGCGACAATCCTGGGACTGAAGCTTTCTTT.

The chain employs TRBV10-1 and TRBJ1-3; D is uncertain. Looked up from germline, CDR1 is WNHNN and CDR2 is SYGVQD (reference sequence). V was shortened by 3 bases and J by 1 base, with 4 bases between the two germline ends. The CDR3 has 13 amino acids. For the CDR3, the DNA is TGCGCCAGCAGTGAATCATCTGGAAACACCATATATTTT. This codes for CASSESSGNTIYF.

A word on this clone: Other DNA sequences in the same sample also yield this CDR3. The J gene is TRBJ2-5, the V gene TRBV5-4; 9 bases match TRBD1. With 3 bases clipped from V and 4 bases from J, the junction kept 4 bases outside the gene matches. Germline V gene lookup returns CDR1 SGHNT and CDR2 YYREEE (reference sequence). CDR3 length: 14 amino acids. The CDR3 nucleotides are TGTGCCAGCAGCTCACCGGGACAGGGAGAGACCCAGTACTTC. Its translation is CASSSPGQGETQYF.

J is TRBJ1-1 and V is TRBV7-9; a possible D gene is TRBD1 (5 bases). The CDR3 totals 15 residues. The germline CDR1 and CDR2 sequences are SEHNR and FQNEAQ (reference sequence). The V end was cut by 1 base, the J end by 0 bases, with 9 bases between. The CDR3 here is CASSLGGLMNTEAFF. CDR3 sequence (DNA): TGTGCCAGCAGCTTAGGGGGACTCATGAACACTGAAGCTTTCTTT.